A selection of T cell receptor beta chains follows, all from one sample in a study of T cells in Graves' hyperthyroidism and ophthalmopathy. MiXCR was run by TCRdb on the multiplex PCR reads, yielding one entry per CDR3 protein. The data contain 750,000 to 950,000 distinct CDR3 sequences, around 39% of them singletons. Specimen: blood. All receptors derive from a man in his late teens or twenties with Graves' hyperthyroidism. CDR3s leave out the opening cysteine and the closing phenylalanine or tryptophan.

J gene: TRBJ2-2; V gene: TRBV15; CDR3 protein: ATSRGGSGRRTGELF
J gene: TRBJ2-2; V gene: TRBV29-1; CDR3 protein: SGQRTGGAGELF
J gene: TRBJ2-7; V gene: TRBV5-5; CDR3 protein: ASSVSPYYEQY
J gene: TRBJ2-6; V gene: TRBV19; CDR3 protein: ASINDVLT
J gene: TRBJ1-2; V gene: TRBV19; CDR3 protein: ASSSGFWAINYGYT
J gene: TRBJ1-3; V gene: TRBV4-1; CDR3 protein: ASSQVGQGNTIY
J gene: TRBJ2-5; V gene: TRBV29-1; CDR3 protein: SAMTAGRRETQY
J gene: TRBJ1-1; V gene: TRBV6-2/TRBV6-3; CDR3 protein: ASSYSVRLNTEAF
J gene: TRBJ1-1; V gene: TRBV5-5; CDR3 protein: ASSLIGDNREAF
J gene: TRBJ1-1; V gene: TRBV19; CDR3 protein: ASSPDPNTEAF